A selection of T cell receptor beta chains follows, all from one sample in a study of Ad26.COV2.S vaccination and SARS-CoV-2 variants. Sequencing was performed with immunoSEQ multiplex PCR; in TCRdb, only in-frame clones are kept and a portion is missing. Here the sample spans approximately 480,000 clones, around 88% being singletons. The sequenced sample was peripheral blood, obtained in a trial of Ad26.COV2.S vaccine versus placebo. The source of these receptors is a person between 18 and 65 years old who received the Ad26.COV2.S COVID-19 vaccine or a placebo. The CDR3 runs from the conserved cysteine through the conserved F or W. A D gene is named only where the DNA matches it firmly. Only some rows state a clone size, as once, few, many or a class for expanded clones.

V	D	J	size	DNA	CDR3
TRBV5-1	TRBD1	TRBJ1-3	.	TGCGCCAGCAGCACGGACAGGGTGGTTGGAAACACCATATATTTT	CASSTDRVVGNTIYF
TRBV3-1/TRBV3-2	.	TRBJ2-1	.	TGTGCCAGCAGCCAACATGGGACTCCGGAGCAGTTCTTC	CASSQHGTPEQFF
TRBV15	TRBD2	TRBJ2-1	.	TGTGCCACCAGCAGAGGAGTAAGGACTAGCGGGAGTCACGATGAGCAGTTCTTC	CATSRGVRTSGSHDEQFF
TRBV7-2	.	TRBJ2-1	.	TGTGCCAGCAGCCCCCTCGCGGTTTACAATGAGCAGTTCTTC	CASSPLAVYNEQFF
TRBV6-6	.	TRBJ1-3	.	TGTGCCAGAATGGCAGAACGGGACACATCATCGGCCATATATTTT	CARMAERDTSSAIYF
TRBV7-2	TRBD1	TRBJ2-7	.	TGTGCCAGCAGCCCATCGGGACAGGGAGCCTACGAGCAGTACTTC	CASSPSGQGAYEQYF
TRBV18	TRBD2	TRBJ2-7	.	TGTGCCAGCTCAGCCCTGACAACTAGCGGGAGGTCCTACGAGCAGTACTTC	CASSALTTSGRSYEQYF
TRBV5-6	TRBD1	TRBJ2-1	.	TGTGCCAGCAGAGTCGAGGGGGCCTCGGTCAATGAGCAGTTCTTC	CASRVEGASVNEQFF
TRBV7-8	.	TRBJ2-5	.	TGTGCCAGCAGCCCTACCGGGAGTCCGGAGACCCAGTACTTC	CASSPTGSPETQYF
TRBV2	.	TRBJ2-7	.	TGTGCCAGCAGTGAACCAGGGAGAAGGTCTAGCTCCTACGAGCAGTACTTC	CASSEPGRRSSSYEQYF
TRBV5-4	TRBD2	TRBJ2-7	few	TGTGCCAGCACCCGACTGGGGAGCGGGAGAGTTGAGCAGTACTTC	CASTRLGSGRVEQYF
TRBV18	.	TRBJ2-5	.	TGTGCCAGCTCACCACCGTCGGGGGGCGGCGAGACCCAGTACTTC	CASSPPSGGGETQYF
TRBV7-2	TRBD2	TRBJ2-7	once	TGTGCCAGCAGCTTAGAAGCGGGACCCTACGAGCAGTACTTC	CASSLEAGPYEQYF
TRBV7-6	TRBD2	TRBJ2-1	.	TGTGCCAGCAGCTTACTATCTAGCGGGAGCTACAATGAGCAGTTCTTC	CASSLLSSGSYNEQFF
TRBV28	.	TRBJ1-1	.	TGTGCCAGCAGATTTCCCGGCCTGGGATCCACTGAAGCTTTCTTT	CASRFPGLGSTEAFF
TRBV30	TRBD1	TRBJ1-1	once	TGTGCCTGGGCACCTTTGGGACAGGGGGGGAACACTGAAGCTTTCTTT	CAWAPLGQGGNTEAFF
TRBV5-1	TRBD1	TRBJ2-1	.	TGCGCCAGCAGCTTGTCAGGGGGCTCCTACAATGAGCAGTTCTTC	CASSLSGGSYNEQFF
TRBV9	.	TRBJ1-4	.	TGTGCCAGCAGCGTCCAAACCGGGGGTGAAAAACTGTTTTTT	CASSVQTGGEKLFF
TRBV28	.	TRBJ1-1	.	TGTGCCAGCAGTTCGCAGCTAGAAGCTTTCTTT	CASSSQLEAFF
TRBV18	.	TRBJ2-2	.	TGTGCCAGCTCACCGCAGCCTGCGGGCGGGGAGCTGTTTTTT	CASSPQPAGGELFF
TRBV30	.	TRBJ1-5	.	TGTGCCTCGACCTCGAGCGGGAGCAATCAGCCCCAGCATTTT	CASTSSGSNQPQHF
TRBV9	.	TRBJ1-1	.	TGTGCCAGCAGCGTAGTGGTAATGAACACTGAAGCTTTCTTT	CASSVVVMNTEAFF
TRBV6-2/TRBV6-3	TRBD2	TRBJ2-1	.	TGTGCCAGCAGTCGAGACGCCTCTAGCGGCTCCAATGAGCAGTTCTTC	CASSRDASSGSNEQFF
TRBV28	TRBD2	TRBJ2-5	.	TGTGCCAGCAGCCCCCCCGGGGGGAAACAAGAGACCCAGTACTTC	CASSPPGGKQETQYF
TRBV11-2	.	TRBJ1-1	.	TGTGCCAGCAGCTTACGAAGGGCGAACACTGAAGCTTTCTTT	CASSLRRANTEAFF
TRBV28	.	TRBJ1-2	.	TGTGCCAGCAGTTTTGGTACATTTAACTATGGCTACACCTTC	CASSFGTFNYGYTF
TRBV10-3	.	TRBJ1-2	.	TGTGCCATCAGCCCTCTTGGAGCTAACTATGGCTACACCTTC	CAISPLGANYGYTF
TRBV7-2	TRBD2	TRBJ2-7	.	TGTGCCAGCAGCCTCCATCGACTAGCGGGGGCTTACGAGCAGTACTTC	CASSLHRLAGAYEQYF